This TCR beta chain was identified in a study of long-term antiretroviral therapy in people with HIV (dated 2022 in TCRdb). General notes on the study: The earliest samples were collected roughly a decade before the 2015 WHO recommendation for immediate ART, at a time when ART was usually postponed until CD4 counts fell. A retrospective serial study tested whether changes in peripheral blood TRB repertoire composition and diversity were associated with ART initiation and durable HIV suppression. A total of 192 cryopreserved PBMC samples came from 30 or so adults with confirmed HIV infection and were collected serially over a mean of approximately six years (range 1-12). About 35% of the 30 participants with HIV were female. No cross-contamination during QIAcube processing turned up in test extractions that ran a monoclonal T-cell line alongside around 32 polyclonal samples.

What the work shows at the level of the full study, not this receptor alone: Because PBMC availability was limited, only the TCR beta chain was sequenced, with no alpha chain pairing. Inferences about post-ART repertoire changes are limited because no data were available on ART adherence, viral resistance or therapy changes. HIV repertoires had narrower CDR3 length ranges than controls, and the network structure suggested an antigen-experienced repertoire that shifted only slightly toward naive after ART. The repertoire was dominated across all time points by expanded TRB clones identified before ART initiation, although this dominance was seen to fluctuate and to decrease in many PLHIV after ART. Because pre-ART samples had limited cell numbers, profiling was done on unsorted PBMC rather than on sorted CD4+ and CD8+ T cells. Starting ART was linked to a significant rise in TRB diversity, yet even with long-term ART the diversity remained significantly lower than in transplant donor controls. The samples span the years 2004 to 2017, and the ART regimens used at that time may not be as effective as current regimens.

The immunoSEQ hsTCRB v3.0 assay was used at survey level resolution to sequence the TRB variable region. The targeted TRB sequencing depth was about 40,000-50,000 T-cell genomes per sample. An Illumina MiSeq with a v3 150-cycle kit was used to sequence the pooled TRB libraries. The study's own analysis went as follows. Repertoire analysis ran in R within a reproducible Nextflow workflow covering QC, data transformation and analysis. LymphoSeq2, an R package for exploring AIRR-Seq data, was used to implement the custom analyses. After excluding a handful of samples that yielded fewer than 5000 total TRB sequences, some 190 HIV repertoires remained for analysis. Among the 180 to 200 HIV repertoires that were kept, almost 60 were collected before ART initiation and about 130 were collected after ART initiation. Each repertoire was downsampled to 5000 TRB nucleotide sequences, and summary statistics were averaged across 100 downsampling iterations. Only TRB sequences with CDR3 regions of at least seven amino acids were retained for analysis. Diversity was assessed using a clonality score derived from Shannon entropy and using the Gini coefficient. In repertoire networks, the top 5000 CDR3 amino acid sequences were linked whenever an edit distance of one separated two sequences. Antigen specificity groups and MHC restriction were predicted for TRB CDR3 amino acid sequences with GLIPH2. To flag known associations with CMV, EBV, HIV or tissue antigens, CDR3 amino acid sequences were compared against VDJdb and McPAS-TCR. Pre-ART, post-ART and control groups were compared with Wilcoxon signed-rank tests and Holm-Bonferroni correction. In its TCRdb copy, this immuneACCESS table keeps in-frame sequences only and misses some clones. Where compared with another copy, unresolved V genes explain less than half of these, and the others have no known cause. D and trimming were read from the DNA, whereas the V and J calls and clone size are those reported in that table. Recorded for this sample are under 30,000 clones; about 82% of them occurred a single time. About 10% of the sample goes to the ten largest clones.

According to the germline V gene, CDR1 reads SGHRS and CDR2 reads YFSETQ. Trimming takes 6 bases off V and 5 bases off J; junction bases not matched to a gene: 7. The CDR3 runs 14 amino acids, cysteine and phenylalanine included. Only CDR3 DNA is held: 42 bases, read in frame from base 1. To be included, a participant needed at least one PBMC sample from before ART initiation plus at least two post-ART samples. Treatment was received in the United States of America by all participants with HIV. Before DNA extraction, cryopreserved samples of about 1-10 million PBMC were thawed and washed. At the time of the earliest PBMC sample, participants with HIV were aged between about 20 and 55 years. PBMC samples were contributed by each participant from 1-4 timepoints before ART initiation and 2-8 timepoints after ART initiation, with a median of 7 samples. For every participant, serial HIV viral load, CD4+ T-cell count, ART history and demographic data were obtained. Genomic DNA was extracted from unsorted PBMC with a Qiagen kit on a QIAcube, with processing performed in batches of 12 samples.

A word on this clone: This receptor's antigen is unknown. No much larger clonotype is one base removed from it; base qualities were not supplied.

This chain joins TRBV5-1 to TRBJ2-1; TRBD2 matches 8 bases in the middle. Sequenced here: unsorted PBMCs, sampled 0.8 years before starting antiretroviral therapy. The TCR was taken from a man younger than 30 with HIV. The CDR3 amino acid sequence is: CASIGLAGDNEQFF. In nucleotide form, the sequence is TGCGCCAGCATAGGACTAGCCGGGGACAATGAGCAGTTCTTC.